Below are 20 T cell receptor beta chains sequenced from a single sample in a study of Graves' ophthalmopathy and Graves' hyperthyroidism. TCR beta CDR3 regions were amplified from RNA transcripts. Second-round multiplex PCR came after a first-round RT-PCR that employed HTBI primers. Each CDR3 protein gets one entry after TCRdb re-called the multiplex PCR reads with MiXCR. Found here are around 670,000 distinct CDR3 sequences, around 40% of them singletons; the top ten hold roughly 45%. Sequencing used peripheral blood. Source of these receptors: an adult man with Graves' ophthalmopathy.

Details on this clonotype: This may be a read error: a much more frequent sequence differs by one nucleotide. In DNA form, the CDR3 reads TGTGCCAACAGCCGACACCGGGGCAACGAGAACACTGAAGCTTTCTTT. It encodes CANSRHRGNENTEAFF. The V gene is TRBV10-3, the J gene TRBJ1-1; D perhaps matches TRBD1 (5 bases). CDR3 length equals 16 residues. Germline V lookup: CDR1 ENHRY, CDR2 SYGVKD. The germline V and J ends were trimmed by 10 bases and 1 base, with 22 bases remaining between them.

This chain links TRBV29-1 with TRBJ1-3; TRBD1 is a possible D gene (5 bases). The germline CDR1 and CDR2 sequences are SQVTM and ANQGSEA. The CDR3 totals 15 residues. V was trimmed by 8 bases and J by 3 bases, leaving 20 bases between them. The CDR3 bases are TGCAGCACCGAAGGCCCTCAGGGAGGTGGAAACACCATATATTTT. As protein: CSTEGPQGGGNTIYF.

The J gene is TRBJ1-4, the V gene TRBV5-1; D is possibly TRBD1 (5 bases). This CDR3 has 14 residues. The ends were cut back, 2 bases at V and 6 bases at J, with 11 bases in the middle. CDR1 and CDR2 from the germline V gene are SGHRS and YFSETQ. The CDR3 loop reads CASSFGGNDEKLFF. The CDR3 region has the DNA TGCGCCAGCAGCTTCGGGGGGAATGATGAAAAACTGTTTTTT.

This chain joins TRBV15 and TRBJ1-5; D possibly corresponds to TRBD1 (6 bases). V was cut by 3 bases and J by 4 bases, with 16 bases left in between. The CDR3 is made up of 16 amino acids. Germline V lookup: CDR1 LNHNV, CDR2 YYDKDF (reference sequence). CDR3: CATSSYGVDRNQPQHF. The CDR3 nucleotides read TGTGCCACCAGCAGTTATGGCGTTGACAGGAATCAGCCCCAGCATTTT.

This clonotype was observed a few times. This chain connects TRBV20-1 to TRBJ2-7; D possibly corresponds to TRBD2 (6 bases). V lost 4 bases and J lost 3, with 13 bases in between. The CDR3 has 13 amino acids. CDR1 and CDR2 (germline): DFQATT, SNEGSKA (reference sequence). The CDR3: CSAKGTGSYEQYF. In DNA, the CDR3 is TGCAGTGCTAAAGGGACCGGGAGCTACGAGCAGTACTTC.

This clonotype was counted only a few times. The J gene is TRBJ2-5, the V gene TRBV5-6; 8 bases fit TRBD2. The J segment lost 4 bases and the V segment lost 2 bases, leaving 7 bases of the junction unmatched. Germline V gene sequence: CDR1 SGHDT, CDR2 YYEEEE. The CDR3 spans 15 residues. This CDR3 is CASSFIGRGGETQYF. In DNA form, the CDR3 reads TGTGCCAGCAGCTTTATCGGGAGGGGCGGAGAGACCCAGTACTTC.

This sequence joins TRBV7-9 and TRBJ2-5; TRBD2 aligns across 11 bases. CDR1 and CDR2 from the germline V gene are SEHNR and FQNEAQ (reference sequence). This CDR3 has 16 residues. With V trimmed by 5 bases and J by 0 bases, 5 bases remained unmatched. The CDR3 is CASSPGTSGNQETQYF. CDR3 DNA sequence: TGTGCCAGCAGCCCCGGGACTAGCGGAAACCAAGAGACCCAGTACTTC.

Worth noting for this clonotype: A read error may account for a junction end that differs from germline. The chain couples TRBV20-1 to TRBJ2-7, with D perhaps matching TRBD1 (6 bases). CDR1 is DFQATT, CDR2 SNEGSKA, per germline (reference sequence). This CDR3 spans 13 amino acids. The CDR3 protein is CSAVRGLQYERYF. The CDR3 bases are TGCAGTGCCGTCAGGGGATTACAATACGAGCGGTACTTC.

On this clonotype: A much larger clone lies a single base off, so this may be a read error. The chain carries TRBV29-1 and TRBJ1-2, with D unclear. This CDR3 spans 15 amino acids. Germline V gene sequence: CDR1 SQVTM, CDR2 ANQGSEA. Here the CDR3 reads CSVDTDFRSNYGFTF. CDR3 nucleotides: TGCAGCGTTGATACAGACTTCCGATCTAACTATGGCTTCACCTTC.

As concerns this clonotype: A much larger clone differs from this one at a single base, so this may be a read error. This chain joins TRBV19 and TRBJ2-5, with D uncertain. Trimming stripped 9 bases from V and 0 bases from J, with 14 bases between. In germline, CDR1 is LNHDA, CDR2 SQIVND (reference sequence). The CDR3 spans 14 residues. CDR3 sequence: CARPAVGYQETQYF. CDR3 bases: TGTGCCAGGCCAGCCGTCGGGTACCAAGAGACCCAGTACTTC.

Ten or more counts support this clonotype. The chain couples TRBV12-5 to TRBJ1-2, with D unresolved. Trimming left V 0 bases short and J 5 bases short, with 10 bases between. CDR3 length: 14 residues. Germline CDR1 and CDR2: LGHNT and FRNRAP. This CDR3 is CASGLVGQRYGYTF. In DNA form, the CDR3 reads TGTGCTAGTGGTTTGGTCGGGCAGCGATATGGCTACACCTTC. The entire variable domain, with the rest obtained from reference TRBV12-5 and TRBJ1-2, is as follows: DARVTQTPRHKVTEMGQEVTMRCQPILGHNTVFWYRQTMMQGLELLAYFRNRAPLDDSGMPKDRFSAEMPDATLATLKIQPSEPRDSAVYFCASGLVGQRYGYTFGSGTRLTVV.

In its sample, this clonotype was seen once. This sequence joins TRBV15 and TRBJ1-2, with D possibly being TRBD1 (5 bases). Germline CDR1 LNHNV, CDR2 YYDKDF (reference sequence). The CDR3 runs 10 residues. V lost 8 bases, J lost 8 bases, and 9 bases lay in between. The CDR3 is CATDSGGYTF. The CDR3 bases are TGTGCCACCGACAGTGGCGGCTACACCTTC.

The chain uses TRBV7-2 and TRBJ1-5, with 7 bases lining up with TRBD1. J was trimmed by 7 bases and V by 1 base; bases with no gene match: 10. This CDR3 has 16 amino acids. Germline V gene data show CDR1 as SGHTA and CDR2 as FQGNSA. The CDR3 is CASSLGRRGQGQPQHF. Written as DNA, the CDR3 is TGTGCCAGCAGCTTAGGACGGAGGGGGCAGGGGCAGCCCCAGCATTTT.

At least ten counts were recorded for this clonotype. The chain combines TRBV15 with TRBJ2-7, with a tentative D call TRBD1 (5 bases). This CDR3 spans 15 amino acids. Trimming shortened V by 1 base and J by 3 bases, and 13 bases separated the two germline ends. In germline, CDR1 is LNHNV, CDR2 YYDKDF (reference sequence). CDR3 region: CATSRVLTVRYEQYF. Written as DNA, the CDR3 is TGTGCCACCAGCAGAGTTCTGACAGTTCGCTACGAGCAGTACTTC. The whole variable domain, remainder taken from reference TRBV15 and TRBJ2-7, is DAMVIQNPRYQVTQFGKPVTLSCSQTLNHNVMYWYQQKSSQAPKLLFHYYDKDFNNEADTPDNFQSRRPNTSFCFLDIRSPGLGDTAMYLCATSRVLTVRYEQYFGPGTRLTVT.

V usage is TRBV20-1 and J usage is TRBJ2-5; the match to TRBD2 covers 9 bases. Germline assignment: CDR1 DFQATT and CDR2 SNEGSKA (reference sequence). Losses at the gene ends were 5 bases for V and 4 bases for J; bases not matched to a gene: 11. This CDR3 comprises 15 residues. The CDR3, as DNA: TGCAGTGCTCCACCTAGACTAGCGGCGAGAGAGACCCAGTACTTC. This encodes CSAPPRLAARETQYF.

A few counts support this clonotype. The germline gene is not matched at one end of the junction; a read error may be the cause. The chain is built from TRBV10-3 and TRBJ1-4; D remains unclear. The CDR3 totals 16 residues. Per germline, CDR1 ENHRY and CDR2 SYGVKD. Here the CDR3 reads CASSEAPGSLREKLFF. CDR3 bases: TGTGCCAGCAGTGAAGCCCCCGGGAGCCTTCGTGAAAAACTGTTTTTT.

This clonotype was counted only a few times. The DNA of the CDR3 is TGTGCCAGCACAGGAGAGTCCGGCTACACCTTC. Its protein is CASTGESGYTF. The chain is built from TRBV6-1 and TRBJ1-2; D unresolved. The germline V and J ends were trimmed by 7 bases and 8 bases, with 11 bases remaining between them. This CDR3 is 11 amino acids long. Germline V gene data show CDR1 as MNHNS and CDR2 as SASEGT.

This clonotype appeared a few times. This chain joins TRBV7-8 and TRBJ1-2; 8 bases match TRBD1. Trimming took 6 bases from V and 3 from J; bases not matched to a gene: 6. Per the germline V gene, CDR1 is SGHVS and CDR2 is FQNEAQ. The CDR3 sequence is 14 residues long. The DNA for the CDR3 is TGTGCCAGCAGTTTATCGGGACAGGACTATGGCTACACCTTC. It is translated as CASSLSGQDYGYTF. Using reference TRBV7-8 and TRBJ1-2 for the parts outside the CDR3, the full variable domain is GAGVSQSPRYKVAKRGQDVALRCDPISGHVSLFWYQQALGQGPEFLTYFQNEAQLDKSGLPSDRFFAERPEGSVSTLKIQRTQQEDSAVYLCASSLSGQDYGYTFGSGTRLTVV.

The V gene is TRBV5-1, the J gene TRBJ2-7; TRBD1 matches 9 bases. This CDR3 is built from 15 residues. The germline V gene has CDR1 SGHRS and CDR2 YFSETQ. After removal of 5 bases from V and 6 bases from J, the junction contained 12 bases not matched to a gene. The CDR3 reads CASSAGRDRASEQYF. The CDR3 bases are TGCGCCAGCAGTGCTGGCCGGGACAGGGCGTCCGAGCAGTACTTC.

This clonotype has at least ten counts. V is TRBV7-9 and J is TRBJ2-7, with D hard to call. V was cut by 1 base and J by 6 bases, with 7 bases left in between. Germline V gene lookup returns CDR1 SEHNR and CDR2 FQNEAQ (reference sequence). The CDR3 has 12 amino acids. CDR3 nucleotides: TGTGCCAGCAGCTTAGAAACCGCCGAGCAGTACTTC. Its translation is CASSLETAEQYF.